Described below is a single T cell receptor (beta chain) sequence and its context. These data belong to a study of radiotherapy plus CTLA-4 blockade in lung cancer. Data came from immunoSEQ multiplex PCR; TCRdb stores just in-frame clones and leaves some out. Among tens of thousands of clones, over 65% were seen once, and the ten largest hold under 10%. Germline trimming cut 2 bases from V and 5 bases from J; bases unmatched to any gene: 4. Germline CDR1 reads SEHNR; CDR2 reads FQNEAQ (reference sequence). The CDR3 extends over 15 amino acids. The sequences come from peripheral blood, collected from a patient treated with radiotherapy plus ipilimumab. The TCR originated in a human donor with non-small cell lung cancer who had stable disease on radiotherapy plus ipilimumab. The chain has TRBV7-9 and TRBJ1-5; 9 positions agree with TRBD1. CDR3 nucleotides: TGTGCCAGCAGCTTAAGTGGGACAGGGCATCAGCCCCAGCATTTT. This codes for CASSLSGTGHQPQHF. Full variable domain (missing parts from reference TRBV7-9 and TRBJ1-5): DTGVSQNPRHKITKRGQNVTFRCDPISEHNRLYWYRQTLGQGPEFLTYFQNEAQLEKSRLLSDRFSAERPKGSFSTLEIQRTEQGDSAMYLCASSLSGTGHQPQHFGDGTRLSIL.